The next 19 T cell receptor beta chains were all read from a single sample in a study of radiation and T cells in renal cell carcinoma. The sample's time point: blood 4 weeks post-SBRT, at nephrectomy. Described treatment: 15 Gy SBRT to primary tumor, nephrectomy 4 weeks later. Profiled with immunoSEQ multiplex PCR; TCRdb holds only in-frame clones, not every one. The top ten hold 6.5% to 7.5% of the sample, which has about 62,000 clones, 60% to 85% seen once. The source was blood, collected from a patient whose treatment included radiotherapy and nephrectomy. The source is a man aged 55 to 70 with renal cell carcinoma.

This chain uses TRBV2 with TRBJ2-1; perhaps D is TRBD1 or TRBD2 (5 bases each). The CDR3 covers 14 residues. The ends were cut back, 6 bases at V and 7 bases at J, with 16 bases in the middle. Germline V CDR1 and CDR2: SNHLY, FYNNEI. CDR3 region: CASSPGPYGNEQFF. CDR3 bases: TGTGCCAGCAGCCCGGGACCCTACGGGAATGAGCAGTTCTTC.

The rearrangement links TRBV9 to TRBJ2-5; D may be TRBD1 (6 bases). Germline CDR1 is SGDLS and CDR2 is YYNGEE. Trimming removed 7 bases from V and 1 base from J, with 11 bases in between. This CDR3 has 13 residues. CDR3 in amino acids: CASALGAQETQYF. In nucleotides, the CDR3 is TGTGCCAGCGCTCTGGGGGCCCAAGAGACCCAGTACTTC. The variable domain in full, with the rest retrieved from reference TRBV9 and TRBJ2-5, is DSGVTQTPKHLITATGQRVTLRCSPRSGDLSVYWYQQSLDQGLQFLIQYYNGEERAKGNILERFSAQQFPDLHSELNLSSLELGDSALYFCASALGAQETQYFGPGTRLLVL.

The chain combines TRBV5-6 with TRBJ2-7, with a weak D call TRBD1 (5 bases). Deletions cut 4 bases from V and 5 bases from J, with 16 bases between. Germline V gives CDR1 SGHDT, CDR2 YYEEEE. CDR3 length: 14 amino acids. CDR3 protein: CASSLGRGIHEQYF. The CDR3 nucleotides read TGTGCCAGCAGCCTGGGTAGGGGAATCCACGAGCAGTACTTC.

V is TRBV2 and J is TRBJ2-1; 15 bases match TRBD2. Germline V gene sequence: CDR1 SNHLY, CDR2 FYNNEI. Trimming removed 6 bases from V and 7 bases from J; junction bases left unmatched: 7. The CDR3 is made up of 16 amino acids. The CDR3 DNA is TGTGCCAGCAGCCCTGGACTAGCGGGGGGGCTAAATGAGCAGTTCTTC. Its protein is CASSPGLAGGLNEQFF.

This chain joins TRBV6-1 and TRBJ2-2; D uncertain. Germline lookup yields CDR1 MNHNS and CDR2 SASEGT. The CDR3 has 13 amino acids. Trimming removed 10 bases from V and 6 bases from J, with 15 bases in between. The CDR3: CATGPYEAGELFF. For the CDR3, the DNA is TGTGCCACCGGACCCTACGAGGCCGGGGAGCTGTTTTTT.

This chain links TRBV7-2 with TRBJ1-5; D perhaps matches TRBD1 (6 bases). The CDR3 loop spans 16 amino acids. The V gene lost 2 bases and the J gene lost 1 base, with 12 bases spanning the gap. The germline CDR1 and CDR2 sequences are SGHTA and FQGNSA. CDR3 protein: CASSLQGIGSNQPQHF. CDR3 DNA: TGTGCCAGCAGCTTACAGGGGATTGGGAGCAATCAGCCCCAGCATTTT.

This chain links TRBV7-9 with TRBJ2-5, with D possibly TRBD2 on 5 matching bases. This CDR3 contains 12 residues. V was pared by 2 bases and J by 5 bases, with 6 bases between. Germline V gives CDR1 SEHNR, CDR2 FQNEAQ (reference sequence). The CDR3 DNA is TGTGCCAGCAGCTTATCGGGGGAGACCCAGTACTTC. The encoded protein is CASSLSGETQYF.

The chain joins TRBV10-1 to TRBJ2-3, with D possibly matching TRBD1 (5 bases). This CDR3 is built from 13 residues. V lost 8 bases, J lost 5 bases, and 14 bases lay in between. Per the germline V gene, CDR1 is WNHNN and CDR2 is SYGVQD (reference sequence). The CDR3 protein is CASGQVVGDTQYF. CDR3 nucleotides: TGCGCCAGCGGACAAGTGGTGGGAGATACGCAGTATTTT.

This clone appeared a few times. This chain links TRBV5-6 with TRBJ2-7; D gene unclear. The CDR3 extends over 16 amino acids. In germline, CDR1 is SGHDT, CDR2 YYEEEE. V lost 0 bases, J lost 0 bases, and 13 bases lay in between. CDR3 residues: CASSLEGSWISYEQYF. CDR3 coding DNA: TGTGCCAGCAGCTTGGAGGGCAGTTGGATCTCCTACGAGCAGTACTTC.

This sequence joins TRBV27 and TRBJ1-1, with 7 bases aligning to TRBD1. With 3 bases clipped from V and 1 base from J, the junction kept 8 bases outside the gene matches. This CDR3 is 16 amino acids long. Germline assignment: CDR1 MNHEY and CDR2 SMNVEV (reference sequence). As DNA, the CDR3 is TGTGCCAGCAGTTTGGGCAGGGGGTTCAGGAACACTGAAGCTTTCTTT. Its protein product is CASSLGRGFRNTEAFF.

This chain joins TRBV5-1 and TRBJ2-1, with D maybe TRBD1 (6 bases). Germline lookup yields CDR1 SGHRS and CDR2 YFSETQ. V gave up 2 bases and J gave up 1 base, with 13 bases separating them. The CDR3 is 16 residues long. The CDR3 DNA reads as TGCGCCAGCAGCTTAGGGGGAGACAGTTCCTACAATGAGCAGTTCTTC. Protein sequence: CASSLGGDSSYNEQFF.

V is TRBV6-6 and J is TRBJ2-2, with 7 bases matching TRBD2. This CDR3 spans 11 amino acids. Germline lookup yields CDR1 MNHNY and CDR2 SVGAGI (reference sequence). The V and J ends lost 11 bases and 11 bases, in that order; junction bases with no gene match: 8. This chain's CDR3 is CAGGRAKELFF. In DNA, the CDR3 is TGTGCCGGAGGGAGGGCGAAAGAGCTGTTTTTT.

This chain connects TRBV10-3 to TRBJ2-3, with 11 bases aligning to TRBD2. CDR3 length equals 15 residues. V was pared by 7 bases and J by 7 bases, with 10 bases of the junction left unmatched. CDR1 and CDR2 (germline): ENHRY, SYGVKD. DNA of the CDR3: TGTGCCATCAAAATACTAGCGGGAGAAAGTAATACGCAGTATTTT. It translates to CAIKILAGESNTQYF.

On this clone itself: At one boundary the junction diverges from the germline segment, which might be a read error. This chain connects TRBV11-3 to TRBJ2-5; perhaps TRBD2 as D (6 bases). The germline gives CDR1 SGHNT, CDR2 YENEEA. The CDR3 is 16 amino acids. In nucleotides, the CDR3 is TGTGCCAGCACCTTAGGGTTAGTGACGGGAGCGGAGACCCAGTACTTC. Its protein is CASTLGLVTGAETQYF.

J is TRBJ2-3 and V is TRBV5-1; TRBD2 matches 7 bases. The length of the CDR3 is 14 residues. The V segment lost 4 bases and the J segment 4 bases; nucleotides outside the gene matches: 6. Germline CDR1 and CDR2: SGHRS and YFSETQ. The CDR3 DNA is TGCGCCAGCAGCACGACTAGCCCCGCAGATACGCAGTATTTT. Translated: CASSTTSPADTQYF.

This clone has only a few counts. The rearrangement joins TRBV10-2 to TRBJ2-7, with D maybe TRBD2 (6 bases). V was cut by 4 bases and J by 5 bases, with 15 bases left in between. Germline V gene data show CDR1 as WSHSY and CDR2 as SAAADI. The CDR3 is made up of 14 amino acids. The CDR3 region is CASSVGLPDHEQYV. The CDR3 DNA reads TGCGCCAGCAGTGTGGGACTGCCAGACCACGAGCAGTACGTC.

The chain joins TRBV9 to TRBJ2-1; D is tentatively TRBD1 or TRBD2 (5 bases each). This CDR3 contains 16 residues. Trimming left V 3 bases short and J 8 bases short, with 21 bases between. Germline V gene lookup returns CDR1 SGDLS and CDR2 YYNGEE. CDR3 amino acids: CASSAVRDLKGDEQFF. CDR3 nucleotide sequence: TGTGCCAGCAGCGCCGTCCGGGACCTAAAAGGGGATGAGCAGTTCTTC.

This clone appeared once. An end of the junction differs from the germline gene, which may be a read error. The chain recombines TRBV29-1 with TRBJ2-1; TRBD2 aligns across 11 bases. The CDR3 runs 14 residues. Per germline, CDR1 SQVTM and CDR2 ANQGSEA. The DNA of the CDR3 is TGCAGCGCCGCACTAGCGGGAGCCGACAATGGGCAGTTCTTC. It is translated as CSAALAGADNGQFF.

The V and J genes are TRBV6-5 and TRBJ1-1; D is ambiguous. The CDR3 length is 12 residues. V was clipped by 0 bases and J by 8 bases, with 7 bases between them. The V gene's germline CDR1 is MNHEY and CDR2 SVGAGI. Written as DNA, the CDR3 is TGTGCCAGCAGTTACTCCGGGATAGAAGCTTTCTTT. Its translation: CASSYSGIEAFF.